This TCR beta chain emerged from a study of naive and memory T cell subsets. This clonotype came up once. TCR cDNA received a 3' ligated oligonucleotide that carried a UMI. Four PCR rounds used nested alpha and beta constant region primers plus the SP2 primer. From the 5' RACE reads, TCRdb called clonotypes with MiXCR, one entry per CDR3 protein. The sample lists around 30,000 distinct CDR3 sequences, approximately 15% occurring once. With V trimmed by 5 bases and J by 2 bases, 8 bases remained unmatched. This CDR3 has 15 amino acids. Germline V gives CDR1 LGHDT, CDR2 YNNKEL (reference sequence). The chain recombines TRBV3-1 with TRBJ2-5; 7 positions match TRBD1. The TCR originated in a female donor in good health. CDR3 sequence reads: CASSETGTAQETQYF. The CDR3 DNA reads TGTGCCAGCAGCGAGACGGGGACAGCACAAGAGACCCAGTACTTC.